This TCR beta chain is drawn from a study of T cells in Graves' hyperthyroidism and ophthalmopathy (dated by TCRdb to between 2018 and 2021). As for the study more broadly: TCR V-J signatures able to tell the groups apart were searched for in a discovery cohort of about a hundred patients, of whom more than 40 had Graves' ophthalmopathy and about 60 had stable Graves' hyperthyroidism. Prospective prediction of ophthalmopathy was tested in an independent validation cohort of approximately 19 hyperthyroidism patients and approximately 17 patients who later progressed to ophthalmopathy. The 95 to 100 discovery patients were randomly split 7:3 into training and test sets. The study also compared thyroid tissue and blood T-cell repertoires from about six Graves' hyperthyroidism patients. Once sampling was done, hyperthyroidism patients were given methimazole at a starting dose of 30 mg daily, whereas ophthalmopathy patients were given high-dose intravenous methylprednisolone. The paper reports TCR Vbeta CDR3 sequencing of approximately 140 peripheral blood samples: some 41 ophthalmopathy, approximately 74 hyperthyroidism and approximately 17 progressor patients. Study-wide conclusions, independent of this receptor: Ophthalmopathy was separated from stable hyperthyroidism by a 13 V-J signature model, with roughly 88% sensitivity and about 81% specificity obtained in cross-validation and 80%/75% obtained in testing. During validation, the model predicted progression to ophthalmopathy a median of around six months ahead of onset, with almost 71% sensitivity and roughly 75% specificity. Most expanded thyroid clonotypes (frequency above 0.001) were also detected in blood, suggesting blood repertoires may reflect thyroid immune responses. Sample size was not statistically predetermined, and blinding of investigators to group allocation was not performed.

The sample holds one count of this clonotype. The antigen it recognizes is unknown. The junction departs from germline at one end; a sequencing error may be responsible. The TCR beta CDR3 regions were amplified from the RNA transcripts. A first-round RT-PCR of the TCR CDR3 used the HTBI primer set with the Qiagen OneStep RT-PCR kit. Libraries were constructed in a second round of multiplex PCR, after which size selection and purification were carried out. Libraries were sequenced paired-end with 100 bp reads on an Illumina HiSeq2000. The paper's processing steps were these. SOAPnuke was used to process the raw data, with reads discarded if the reads contained adapters or uncalled bases, had a mean Phred below 15, or lacked an exact constant-primer or identifier match. High-quality paired reads were merged using COPE v1.2.5, and each unique nucleotide sequence was defined as a clonotype. Clonotypes were aligned to IMGT TRBV, TRBD and TRBJ reference segments using MiTCR v1.1. The analysis included only V-J combinations with a frequency above 0.0001, which together covered more than 99% of the repertoires. A TCS score was defined as the ratio between F50 (clonal expansion) and ExV (chaos), using BLOSUM62-based TCRdist between CDR3 peptides within each V-J. Welch's t-statistics and random forest reduced around 510 V-J features to 13, which were used in a naive Bayes classifier (R e1071). The Morisita-Horn index was used to measure how similar the thyroid and blood repertoires were. Through fastp at Q25 and MiXCR, TCRdb rebuilt clones from the public reads, retaining in-frame beta chains. Rows matching on CDR3 protein sequence are summarized as one entry with the most common DNA and genes. The V and J calls were not made by the authors but by TCRdb's processing. The sample table shows about 570,000 distinct CDR3 sequences, and about half are seen once. The ten largest clones capture 19% of the sample.

Any patient with an uncontrolled infection, another autoimmune disease, pregnancy or lactation was excluded. Diagnoses were established on the basis of clinical symptoms, serum thyroxine and TRAb, thyroid ultrasound, and orbital computed tomography. Total RNA was extracted using Trizol reagent, and RNA quality was assessed on an Agilent 2100 Bioanalyzer. The TCR comes from an adult woman with Graves' disease, either hyperthyroidism or ophthalmopathy (not recorded which). Sequencing input: peripheral blood or thyroid tissue (not recorded which).

The nucleotides read TGTGCCAGCAGCTACTTAGCGGGGGGACTCCACTTC. It encodes CASSYLAGGLHF. The chain couples TRBV7-3 to TRBJ1-2; the D segment could be TRBD1, given 5 matching bases. The CDR3, cysteine through phenylalanine, is 12 amino acids long. Only the CDR3 DNA is retained, 36 bases long and in frame from the first base. Sequences SGHTA (CDR1) and FQGTGA (CDR2) are obtained from the germline V gene.